A selection of T cell receptor beta chains follows, all from one sample in a study of blood T cell repertoires in COVID-19. Assay used: immunoSEQ multiplex PCR; TCRdb lists only in-frame clones, some missing. Of more than 95,000 clones in the sample, roughly 80% were seen once. The sequenced material came from peripheral blood. These receptors all stem from a man in his fifties or sixties with acute or convalescent COVID-19. CDR3s include the opening cysteine and the closing phenylalanine or tryptophan. The order of the fields is D gene, J gene, V gene, clone size, CDR3 protein, CDR3 DNA. The D gene is left open where the match is weak. A clone size is listed for some rows: how often the clone was seen (once, few, many), or a class if it is expanded.

.,TRBJ1-6,TRBV27,.,CASSLWGFNSPLHF,TGTGCCAGCAGTTTATGGGGCTTTAATTCACCCCTCCACTTT
.,TRBJ2-1,TRBV30,.,CAWSHGFEANEQFF,TGTGCCTGGAGTCACGGGTTCGAGGCCAATGAGCAGTTCTTC
TRBD2,TRBJ2-2,TRBV19,many,CASSSGLPTGELFF,TGTGCCAGTAGTTCGGGACTACCTACCGGGGAGCTGTTTTTT
TRBD1,TRBJ2-4,TRBV11-3,.,CASSPGQGPDIQYF,TGTGCCAGCAGCCCGGGACAGGGCCCCGACATTCAGTACTTC
.,TRBJ2-7,TRBV2,.,CASSVRQYSYEQYF,TGTGCCAGCAGTGTACGACAGTACTCCTACGAGCAGTACTTC
.,TRBJ1-1,TRBV6-1,.,CASSESLGRGNTEAFF,TGTGCCAGCAGTGAAAGTCTGGGGAGGGGGAACACTGAAGCTTTCTTT
TRBD1,TRBJ2-1,TRBV24-1,.,CATSDPWTGSDNEQFF,TGTGCCACCAGTGATCCATGGACAGGGAGCGACAATGAGCAGTTCTTC
.,TRBJ2-3,TRBV14,few,CASSQVPSRATDTQYF,TGTGCCAGCAGCCAAGTCCCTAGCAGAGCCACAGATACGCAGTATTTT
TRBD2,TRBJ2-3,TRBV7-3,.,CASSLRASGTRLFGTDTQYF,TGTGCCAGCAGCTTAAGGGCTAGCGGGACCCGACTTTTCGGCACAGATACGCAGTATTTT
TRBD1,TRBJ2-3,TRBV10-3,.,CAISVPDRADTQYF,TGTGCCATCAGTGTCCCTGACAGGGCAGATACGCAGTATTTT
.,TRBJ2-1,TRBV7-9,.,CASSLGSRGLSYNEQFF,TGTGCCAGCAGCTTGGGGTCCAGGGGCCTTTCCTACAATGAGCAGTTCTTC
.,TRBJ2-1,TRBV5-6,.,CASTLLAPTDEQFF,TGTGCCAGCACCTTATTAGCCCCTACCGATGAGCAGTTCTTC
.,TRBJ2-7,TRBV12-2,few,CASRSQRRDRVREQYF,TGTGCAAGTCGCTCTCAACGCCGGGACAGGGTGCGCGAGCAGTACTTC
TRBD1,TRBJ2-7,TRBV7-9,many,CASSEGQGAEQYF,TGTGCCAGCAGCGAAGGACAGGGGGCTGAGCAGTACTTC
.,TRBJ2-6,TRBV15,once,CATSRDYTKWVGSGANVLTF,TGTGCCACCAGCAGAGATTACACTAAATGGGTAGGCTCTGGGGCCAACGTCCTGACTTTC
.,TRBJ1-2,TRBV10-2,few,CASSDTDRDGYTF,TGCGCCAGCAGCGACACTGACAGAGACGGCTACACCTTC
.,TRBJ1-5,TRBV7-2,once,CAGSLGQYSNQPQHF,TGTGCCGGCAGCTTAGGTCAGTATAGCAATCAGCCCCAGCATTTT
.,TRBJ1-5,TRBV5-1,.,CASSFGDSNQPQHF,TGCGCCAGCAGTTTCGGAGATAGCAATCAGCCCCAGCATTTT
.,TRBJ1-3,TRBV7-9,.,CASSFADNIGNTIYF,TGTGCCAGCAGCTTCGCAGACAATATTGGAAACACCATATATTTT
TRBD1,TRBJ1-5,TRBV2,.,CASRTGHQPQHF,TGTGCCAGCAGGACAGGGCATCAGCCCCAGCATTTT
TRBD2,TRBJ2-1,TRBV9,few,CASSVRLAGAYNEQFF,TGTGCCAGCAGCGTACGTCTGGCGGGAGCGTACAATGAGCAGTTCTTC
TRBD1,TRBJ1-1,TRBV7-8,.,CASSLPGGVKTEAFF,TGTGCCAGCAGCCTCCCAGGGGGCGTTAAGACTGAAGCTTTCTTT
.,TRBJ2-3,TRBV10-1,.,CASSDGGVDTQYF,TGCGCCAGCAGTGACGGGGGAGTAGATACGCAGTATTTT
.,TRBJ2-6,TRBV23-1,few,CASSHLQGTVGSGANVLTF,TGCGCCAGCAGTCACCTCCAGGGGACGGTCGGATCTGGGGCCAACGTCCTGACTTTC
TRBD1,TRBJ2-5,TRBV6-4,.,CASSLRRGETQYF,TGTGCCAGCAGTTTACGCAGGGGGGAGACCCAGTACTTC
TRBD2,TRBJ2-5,TRBV2,.,CASSPRTSGPRGTQYF,TGTGCCAGCAGTCCCAGGACTAGCGGGCCGCGCGGGACCCAGTACTTC
TRBD2,TRBJ2-1,TRBV9,.,CASSVGLAGEQFF,TGTGCCAGCAGCGTAGGGCTAGCGGGGGAGCAGTTCTTC
.,TRBJ2-7,TRBV30,few,CAWSHRDEQYF,TGTGCCTGGAGTCATCGGGACGAGCAGTACTTC
.,TRBJ2-3,TRBV4-2,few,CASSQEISTDTQYF,TGTGCCAGCAGCCAAGAAATCTCCACAGATACGCAGTATTTT
.,TRBJ2-6,TRBV24-1,.,CAINGGGRSGANVLTF,TGTGCCATCAACGGTGGGGGCCGCTCTGGGGCCAACGTCCTGACTTTC
.,TRBJ1-3,TRBV7-9,.,CASSLPTGLRGNTIYF,TGTGCCAGCAGCCTTCCAACAGGTCTAAGAGGAAACACCATATATTTT
TRBD1,TRBJ1-2,TRBV28,.,CASSGQGPLSNYGYTF,TGTGCCAGCAGTGGACAGGGCCCTCTCTCTAACTATGGCTACACCTTC
TRBD1,TRBJ1-6,TRBV15,few,CATSRTLTGTGDNSPLHF,TGTGCCACCAGCAGAACCCTAACGGGGACAGGGGATAATTCACCCCTCCACTTT
TRBD1,TRBJ1-4,TRBV30,.,CAWSKTGTGVHEKLFF,TGTGCCTGGAGCAAAACCGGGACAGGGGTGCATGAAAAACTGTTTTTT
TRBD1,TRBJ2-1,TRBV13,.,CASSSGTGMRDEQFF,TGTGCCAGCAGCTCAGGGACAGGTATGCGGGATGAGCAGTTCTTC
.,TRBJ1-6,TRBV5-6,.,CASSLYEQGNSPLHF,TGTGCCAGCAGCTTGTACGAACAGGGTAATTCACCCCTCCACTTT
.,TRBJ2-3,TRBV4-1,few,CASSRDATDTQYF,TGCGCCAGCAGCCGCGATGCCACAGATACGCAGTATTTT
TRBD1,TRBJ2-2,TRBV6-1,.,CASSETGVRTGELFF,TGTGCCAGCAGTGAGACAGGGGTCCGAACCGGGGAGCTGTTTTTT
TRBD1,TRBJ1-1,TRBV13,.,CASSRRDRGSKGAFF,TGTGCCAGCAGCCGCCGGGACAGGGGGTCCAAAGGAGCTTTCTTT
TRBD2,TRBJ2-2,TRBV18,.,CASSPGLAGPGDGSGELFF,TGTGCCAGCTCACCGGGACTAGCGGGACCCGGTGACGGGTCCGGGGAGCTGTTTTTT
.,TRBJ1-4,TRBV25-1,.,CASSELGEEEKLFF,TGTGCCAGCAGTGAACTAGGGGAGGAGGAAAAACTGTTTTTT
TRBD1,TRBJ2-7,TRBV24-1,few,CATSDPGQGQNEQYF,TGTGCCACCAGTGACCCGGGACAGGGTCAGAACGAGCAGTACTTC
TRBD2,TRBJ2-1,TRBV5-4,.,CASSRTASGREDNEQFF,TGTGCCAGCAGCCGGACGGCCAGCGGGAGGGAGGACAATGAGCAGTTCTTC
TRBD2,TRBJ2-1,TRBV27,.,CASRGGGLAGVRSYNEQFF,TGTGCCAGCAGGGGGGGTGGACTAGCGGGAGTAAGGTCCTACAATGAGCAGTTCTTC
.,TRBJ2-2,TRBV19,once,CASRRSATGELFF,TGTGCCAGTAGGAGGTCGGCCACCGGGGAGCTGTTTTTT
TRBD1,TRBJ1-1,TRBV3-1/TRBV3-2,.,CASSPGVGQGITEAFF,TGTGCCAGCAGCCCTGGGGTCGGACAGGGGATCACTGAAGCTTTCTTT
TRBD1,TRBJ1-6,TRBV6-2/TRBV6-3,.,CASSWSGGLPLHF,TGTGCCAGCAGTTGGTCAGGGGGATTACCCCTCCACTTT
.,TRBJ1-2,TRBV5-1,few,CASSLTGPGGYTF,TGCGCCAGCAGCTTAACAGGGCCCGGAGGCTACACCTTC
.,TRBJ1-6,TRBV27,.,CASSFRGSPLHF,TGTGCCAGCAGTTTTAGAGGGTCACCCCTCCACTTT
TRBD2,TRBJ2-2,TRBV7-9,.,CASSSRGGGGELFF,TGTGCCAGCAGCTCCCGCGGGGGTGGCGGGGAGCTGTTTTTT
TRBD1,TRBJ1-6,TRBV4-1,.,CASSLTGGNSPLHF,TGCGCCAGCAGCCTGACAGGGGGCAATTCACCCCTCCACTTT
.,TRBJ1-1,TRBV2,.,CASSGQGNTEAFF,TGTGCCAGCAGTGGGCAGGGGAACACTGAAGCTTTCTTT
TRBD1,TRBJ1-4,TRBV25-1,.,CASSEYIGRGPEKLFF,TGTGCCAGCAGTGAATATATTGGCAGGGGGCCTGAAAAACTGTTTTTT
TRBD1,TRBJ1-2,TRBV7-9,.,CASSVGQNYGYTF,TGTGCCAGTAGCGTGGGACAGAACTATGGCTACACCTTC
TRBD1,TRBJ1-5,TRBV2,.,CASNVGTGRSNQPQHF,TGTGCCAGCAATGTTGGGACAGGGCGCAGCAATCAGCCCCAGCATTTT
.,TRBJ2-7,TRBV4-2,.,CASSQSTYEQYF,TGTGCCAGCAGCCAATCAACCTACGAGCAGTACTTC
TRBD2,TRBJ2-7,TRBV6-4,few,CASSARAGGLYEQYF,TGTGCCAGCAGTGCCAGAGCGGGAGGGCTCTACGAGCAGTACTTC
TRBD1,TRBJ1-6,TRBV6-5,.,CASSYTTGGLHSPLHF,TGTGCCAGCAGTTACACGACAGGGGGACTTCATTCACCCCTCCACTTT
TRBD1,TRBJ1-5,TRBV5-1,.,CASSLGTGQNQPQHF,TGCGCCAGCAGCTTGGGGACAGGGCAGAATCAGCCCCAGCATTTT